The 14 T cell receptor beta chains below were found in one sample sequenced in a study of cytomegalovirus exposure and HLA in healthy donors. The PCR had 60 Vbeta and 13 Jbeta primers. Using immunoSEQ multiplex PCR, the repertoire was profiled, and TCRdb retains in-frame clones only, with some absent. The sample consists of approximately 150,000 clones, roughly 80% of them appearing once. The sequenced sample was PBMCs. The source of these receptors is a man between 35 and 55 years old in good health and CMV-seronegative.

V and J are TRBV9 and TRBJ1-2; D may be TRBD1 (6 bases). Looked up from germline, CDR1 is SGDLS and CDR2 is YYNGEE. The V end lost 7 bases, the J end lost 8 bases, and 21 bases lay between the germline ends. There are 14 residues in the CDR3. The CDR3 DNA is TGTGCCAGCGGCGAGCCGGGGGGCGCAGGAGGCTACACCTTC. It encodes CASGEPGGAGGYTF.

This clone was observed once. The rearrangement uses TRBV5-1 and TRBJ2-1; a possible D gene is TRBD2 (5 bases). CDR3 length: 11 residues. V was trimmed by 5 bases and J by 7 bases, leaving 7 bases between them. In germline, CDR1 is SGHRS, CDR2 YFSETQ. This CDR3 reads CASRTGNEQFF. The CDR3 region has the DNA TGCGCCAGCAGGACGGGAAATGAGCAGTTCTTC. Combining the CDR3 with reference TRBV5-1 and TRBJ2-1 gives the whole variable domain KAGVTQTPRYLIKTRGQQVTLSCSPISGHRSVSWYQQTPGQGLQFLFEYFSETQRNKGNFPGRFSGRQFSNSRSEMNVSTLELGDSALYLCASRTGNEQFFGPGTRLTVL.

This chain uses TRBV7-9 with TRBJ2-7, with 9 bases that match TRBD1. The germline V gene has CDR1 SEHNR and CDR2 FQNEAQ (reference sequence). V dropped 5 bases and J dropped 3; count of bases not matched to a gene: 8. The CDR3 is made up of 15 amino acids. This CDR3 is CASSPEGQGFYEQYF. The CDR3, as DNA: TGTGCCAGCAGCCCGGAGGGACAGGGCTTCTACGAGCAGTACTTC.

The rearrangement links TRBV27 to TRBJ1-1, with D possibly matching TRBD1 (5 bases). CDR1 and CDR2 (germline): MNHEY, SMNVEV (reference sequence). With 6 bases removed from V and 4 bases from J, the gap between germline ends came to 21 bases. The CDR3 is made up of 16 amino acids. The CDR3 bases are TGTGCCAGCAGCCCGGGACTCGGAGGTGGTAGCACTGAAGCTTTCTTT. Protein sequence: CASSPGLGGGSTEAFF.

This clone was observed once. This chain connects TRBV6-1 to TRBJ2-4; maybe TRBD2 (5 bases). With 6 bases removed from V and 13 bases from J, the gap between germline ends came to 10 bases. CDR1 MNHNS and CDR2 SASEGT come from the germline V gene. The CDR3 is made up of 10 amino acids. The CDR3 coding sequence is TGTGCCAGCAGACGGGGTCACCAGTACTTC. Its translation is CASRRGHQYF.

The CDR3 protein is CASSQDPRGLNTGELFF. The CDR3 DNA follows: TGCGCCAGCAGCCAAGATCCCAGGGGGTTAAACACCGGGGAGCTGTTTTTT. The chain links TRBV4-1 to TRBJ2-2; TRBD1 matches at 7 bases. The V gene end was trimmed by 0 bases and the J gene end by 2 bases; junction bases not matched to a gene: 6. This CDR3 is built from 17 residues. The germline CDR1 and CDR2 sequences are MGHRA and YSYEKL.

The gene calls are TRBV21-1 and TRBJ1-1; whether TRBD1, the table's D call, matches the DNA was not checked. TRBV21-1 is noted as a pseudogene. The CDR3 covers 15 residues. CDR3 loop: CASSKGGTVYTEAFF. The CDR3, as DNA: TGTGCCAGCAGCAAAGGGGGGACAGTTTACACTGAAGCTTTCTTT.

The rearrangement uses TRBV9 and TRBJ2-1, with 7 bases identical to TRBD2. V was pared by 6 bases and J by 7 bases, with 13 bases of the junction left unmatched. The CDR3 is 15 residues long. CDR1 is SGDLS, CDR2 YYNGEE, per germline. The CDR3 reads CASTGTSDYSNEQFF. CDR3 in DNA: TGTGCCAGCACCGGAACTAGCGACTACTCAAATGAGCAGTTCTTC. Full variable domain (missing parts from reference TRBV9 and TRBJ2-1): DSGVTQTPKHLITATGQRVTLRCSPRSGDLSVYWYQQSLDQGLQFLIQYYNGEERAKGNILERFSAQQFPDLHSELNLSSLELGDSALYFCASTGTSDYSNEQFFGPGTRLTVL.

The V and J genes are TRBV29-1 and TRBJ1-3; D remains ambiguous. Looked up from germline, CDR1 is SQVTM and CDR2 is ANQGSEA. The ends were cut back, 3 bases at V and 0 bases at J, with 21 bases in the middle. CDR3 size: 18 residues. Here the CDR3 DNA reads TGCAGCGTTGATGTGGCTCCAGACTACCACCTCTCTGGAAACACCATATATTTT. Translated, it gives CSVDVAPDYHLSGNTIYF.

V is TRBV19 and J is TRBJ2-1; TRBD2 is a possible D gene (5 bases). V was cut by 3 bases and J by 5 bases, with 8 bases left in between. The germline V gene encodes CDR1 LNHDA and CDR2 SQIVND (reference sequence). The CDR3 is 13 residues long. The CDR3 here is CASSIRLHNEQFF. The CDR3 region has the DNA TGTGCCAGTAGTATCCGACTACACAATGAGCAGTTCTTC.

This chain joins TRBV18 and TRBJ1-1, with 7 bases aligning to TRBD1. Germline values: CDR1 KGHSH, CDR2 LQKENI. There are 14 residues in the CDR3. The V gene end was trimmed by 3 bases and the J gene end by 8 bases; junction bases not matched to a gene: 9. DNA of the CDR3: TGTGCCAGCTCACCGGACAGGACTCTGGGAGAAGCTTTCTTT. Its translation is CASSPDRTLGEAFF.

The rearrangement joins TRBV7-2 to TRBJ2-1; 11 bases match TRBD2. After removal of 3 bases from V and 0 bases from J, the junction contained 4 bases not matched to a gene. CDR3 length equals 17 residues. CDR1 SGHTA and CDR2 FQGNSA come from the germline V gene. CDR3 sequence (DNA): TGTGCCAGCAGCTTTCCTAGCGGGGGGAGCTCCTACAATGAGCAGTTCTTC. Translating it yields CASSFPSGGSSYNEQFF.

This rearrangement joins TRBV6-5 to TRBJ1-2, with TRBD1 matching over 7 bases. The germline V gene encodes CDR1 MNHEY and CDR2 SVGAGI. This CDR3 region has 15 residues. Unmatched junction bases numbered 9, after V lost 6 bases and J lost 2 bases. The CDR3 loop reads CASSRPSQGNYGYTF. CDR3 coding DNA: TGTGCCAGCAGCCGACCTTCACAGGGGAACTATGGCTACACCTTC.

CDR3 DNA sequence: TGTGCCTGGAGTCTAAACCGGGAGATTCAGTACTTC. Amino acids: CAWSLNREIQYF. The rearrangement joins TRBV30 to TRBJ2-7; TRBD2 might be the D (6 bases). CDR3 length: 12 amino acids. V was shortened by 2 bases and J by 10 bases, with 15 bases between the two germline ends. Germline assignment: CDR1 GTSNPN and CDR2 SVGIG (reference sequence).